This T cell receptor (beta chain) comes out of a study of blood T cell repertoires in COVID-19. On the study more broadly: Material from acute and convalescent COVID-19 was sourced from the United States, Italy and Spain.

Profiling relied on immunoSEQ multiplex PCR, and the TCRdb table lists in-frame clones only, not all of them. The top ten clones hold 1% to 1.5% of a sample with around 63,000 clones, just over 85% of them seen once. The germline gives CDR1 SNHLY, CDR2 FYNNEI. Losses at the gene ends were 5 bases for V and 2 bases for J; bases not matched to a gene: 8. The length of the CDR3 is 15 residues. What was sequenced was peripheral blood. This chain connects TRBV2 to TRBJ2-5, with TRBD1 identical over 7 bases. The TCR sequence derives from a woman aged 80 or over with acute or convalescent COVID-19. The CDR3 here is CASSRQGGSQETQYF. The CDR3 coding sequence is TGTGCCAGCAGTCGACAGGGCGGCTCGCAAGAGACCCAGTACTTC.